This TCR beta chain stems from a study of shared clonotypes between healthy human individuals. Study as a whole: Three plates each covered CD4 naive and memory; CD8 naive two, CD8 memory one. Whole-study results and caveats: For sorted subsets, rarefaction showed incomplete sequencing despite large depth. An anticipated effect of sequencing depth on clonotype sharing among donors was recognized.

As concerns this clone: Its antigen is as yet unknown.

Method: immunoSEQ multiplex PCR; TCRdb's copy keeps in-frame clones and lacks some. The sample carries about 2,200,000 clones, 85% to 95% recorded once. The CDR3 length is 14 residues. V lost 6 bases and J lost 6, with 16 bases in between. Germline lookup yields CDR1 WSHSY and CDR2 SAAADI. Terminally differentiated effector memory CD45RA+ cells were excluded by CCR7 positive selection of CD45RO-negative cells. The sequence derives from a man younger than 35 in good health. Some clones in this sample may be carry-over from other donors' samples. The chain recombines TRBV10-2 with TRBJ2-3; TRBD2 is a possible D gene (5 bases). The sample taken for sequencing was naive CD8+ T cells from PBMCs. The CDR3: CASRHASWEDTQYF. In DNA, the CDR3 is TGCGCCAGCAGGCACGCTAGCTGGGAGGATACGCAGTATTTT.